The 21 T cell receptor beta chains below were found in one sample sequenced in a study of blood T cell repertoires in COVID-19. Sequencing was performed with immunoSEQ multiplex PCR; in TCRdb, only in-frame clones are kept and a portion is missing. The table records some 300,000 clones, approximately 86% of them present only once. Sequencing used peripheral blood. The receptors were sampled from a woman aged 45 to 65 with active or convalescent COVID-19.

The V call is TRBV6-4, the J call TRBJ2-3; perhaps TRBD1 as D (5 bases). Germline assignment: CDR1 MRHNA and CDR2 SNTAGT. Trimming pared 0 bases from V and 5 bases from J, leaving 12 bases between. The CDR3 contains 15 residues. The CDR3: CASSDSGRTGDTQYF. Written as DNA, the CDR3 is TGTGCCAGCAGTGACTCGGGGCGTACGGGAGATACGCAGTATTTT.

This clone has just a few counts. The chain combines TRBV5-1 with TRBJ2-3, with D uncertain. Trimming left V 0 bases short and J 4 bases short, with 9 bases between. The CDR3 has 14 residues. Germline V gives CDR1 SGHRS, CDR2 YFSETQ. DNA for the CDR3: TGCGCCAGCAGCTTGGACAGTTCCTCAGATACGCAGTATTTT. It encodes CASSLDSSSDTQYF.

The gene calls are TRBV28 and TRBJ1-5; the match to TRBD1 covers 7 bases. With 3 bases clipped from V and 2 bases from J, the junction kept 4 bases outside the gene matches. Germline V gene data show CDR1 as MDHEN and CDR2 as SYDVKM. This CDR3 has 15 residues. CDR3 coding DNA: TGTGCCAGCAGTTTTGACAGGGTTGGCAATCAGCCCCAGCATTTT. Translating gives CASSFDRVGNQPQHF.

This clone was observed a handful of times. The V call is TRBV19, the J call TRBJ1-5, with 7 nucleotides matching TRBD1. Germline lookup yields CDR1 LNHDA and CDR2 SQIVND (reference sequence). With V trimmed by 1 base and J by 7 bases, 7 bases remained unmatched. CDR3 length: 15 amino acids. Here the CDR3 DNA reads TGTGCCAGTAGTATAGCCTTGACAGGGAACCAGCCCCAGCATTTT. It codes for CASSIALTGNQPQHF.

The rearrangement links TRBV24-1 to TRBJ2-1; D is possibly TRBD2 (6 bases). Germline V lookup: CDR1 KGHDR, CDR2 SFDVKD. V lost 3 bases, J lost 13 bases, and 12 bases lay in between. This CDR3 has 12 residues. CDR3 protein: CATSDGRGRQFF. DNA of the CDR3: TGTGCCACCAGTGATGGGCGGGGAAGACAGTTCTTC.

V usage is TRBV6-5 and J usage is TRBJ2-1, with D possibly matching TRBD1 (6 bases). Germline values: CDR1 MNHEY, CDR2 SVGAGI. This CDR3 is 15 amino acids long. With 7 bases removed from V and 7 bases from J, the gap between germline ends came to 20 bases. The DNA of the CDR3 is TGTGCCAGCACCCAAAGGGGGATTTTAGCAAATGAGCAGTTCTTC. Translating it yields CASTQRGILANEQFF.

The chain joins TRBV7-2 to TRBJ1-6; D gene ambiguous. V was clipped by 1 base and J by 7 bases, with 17 bases between them. The CDR3 totals 17 residues. From germline, CDR1 is SGHTA and CDR2 FQGNSA. The CDR3 DNA sequence: TGTGCCAGCAGCTTAGGAGGGCATGGGTTGAGAAATTCACCCCTCCACTTT. Translation: CASSLGGHGLRNSPLHF.

This clone has just one count. V is TRBV5-5 and J is TRBJ1-5, with a possible D match to TRBD1 (5 bases). Germline V gives CDR1 SGHKS, CDR2 YYEKEE (reference sequence). CDR3 length equals 16 residues. V was pared by 5 bases and J by 6 bases, with 21 bases between. CDR3 region: CASSFGGVELGQPQHF. The CDR3 DNA sequence: TGTGCCAGCAGTTTCGGGGGGGTTGAGTTGGGTCAGCCCCAGCATTTT.

This rearrangement joins TRBV12-3 or TRBV12-4 to TRBJ2-7, with D possibly being TRBD2 (6 bases). Trimming shortened V by 9 bases and J by 5 bases, and 11 bases separated the two germline ends. CDR3 size: 11 residues. CDR3 nucleotide sequence: TGTGCCAGAGGAGGGGCAAACGAGCAGTACTTC. It codes for CARGGANEQYF.

Regarding this clone: A much more abundant neighbour one base away suggests this may be a read error. The CDR3 nucleotides read TGCAGCGTTGGGACAGTGAACACTGAAGCTTTCTTT. It translates to CSVGTVNTEAFF. V gene TRBV29-1 combines with J gene TRBJ1-1; the D gene is possibly TRBD1 (6 bases). The CDR3 has 12 amino acids. CDR1 and CDR2 from the germline V gene are SQVTM and ANQGSEA. The ends were cut back, 4 bases at V and 0 bases at J, with 6 bases in the middle.

The V gene is TRBV5-8, the J gene TRBJ2-3, with D perhaps TRBD1 (7 bases). The germline gives CDR1 SGHTS, CDR2 YDEGEE. Deletions cut 0 bases from V and 1 base from J, with 15 bases between. There are 17 residues in the CDR3. The CDR3 nucleotides read TGTGCCAGCAGCTTGGATTCAGGGGGGCCCCGCACAGATACGCAGTATTTT. Amino acids: CASSLDSGGPRTDTQYF. Supplemented by reference TRBV5-8 and TRBJ2-3, the full variable domain reads EAGVTQSPTHLIKTRGQQATLRCSPISGHTSVYWYQQALGLGLQFLLWYDEGEERNRGNFPPRFSGRQFPNYSSELNVNALELEDSALYLCASSLDSGGPRTDTQYFGPGTRLTVL.

V and J are TRBV15 and TRBJ2-3; 7 bases align to TRBD2. The length of the CDR3 is 18 residues. Germline CDR1 LNHNV, CDR2 YYDKDF (reference sequence). The trim removed 2 bases at V and 4 bases at J, leaving 15 bases unmatched. The CDR3 nucleotides are TGTGCCACCAGCAGACCTAGCGGAATGGGAGGTGGGTCAGATACGCAGTATTTT. It encodes CATSRPSGMGGGSDTQYF.

This sequence joins TRBV10-2 and TRBJ1-6; no reliable D call. Germline V gives CDR1 WSHSY, CDR2 SAAADI. The CDR3 contains 15 residues. V dropped 0 bases and J dropped 7 bases, with 10 bases sitting between them. The CDR3 reads CASSESGVLNSPLHF. The CDR3 DNA reads TGCGCCAGCAGTGAGTCCGGGGTTCTCAATTCACCCCTCCACTTT.

CDR3 coding DNA: TGTGCCAGCAGCCGACGGGGGGGGGCAGATACGCAGTATTTT. This translates into CASSRRGGADTQYF. This chain links TRBV11-1 with TRBJ2-3; 8 bases align to TRBD2. CDR3 length equals 14 residues. CDR1 and CDR2 (germline): SGHAT, FQDESV (reference sequence). V lost 5 bases and J lost 4; bases outside the gene matches: 5.

The V gene is TRBV2, the J gene TRBJ2-7; 8 bases fit TRBD2. This CDR3 contains 22 residues. Trimming took 0 bases from V and 3 from J; bases not matched to a gene: 25. Germline CDR1 SNHLY, CDR2 FYNNEI. CDR3 protein: CASSEADITGGLAGPVDYEQYF. For the CDR3, the DNA is TGTGCCAGCAGTGAAGCCGATATTACCGGGGGGCTAGCGGGCCCAGTCGACTACGAGCAGTACTTC.

The chain has TRBV7-2 and TRBJ2-1; D unclear. The CDR3 is made up of 13 amino acids. Trimming pared 1 base from V and 13 bases from J, leaving 14 bases between. Germline lookup yields CDR1 SGHTA and CDR2 FQGNSA. DNA of the CDR3: TGTGCCAGCAGCTTAGACCGGTCCGATCAACAGTTCTTC. This translates into CASSLDRSDQQFF.

The chain is built from TRBV7-9 and TRBJ2-3; unclear D gene. This CDR3 spans 14 amino acids. Per the germline V gene, CDR1 is SEHNR and CDR2 is FQNEAQ (reference sequence). Trimming removed 3 bases at V and 5 bases at J, with 12 bases between. The CDR3 nucleotides read TGTGCCAGCAGCTTTCTTGCGTACGGAGATACGCAGTATTTT. Translated, it gives CASSFLAYGDTQYF.

The chain carries TRBV29-1 and TRBJ1-1, with D perhaps matching TRBD1 (6 bases). V lost 6 bases and J 0 bases, leaving 11 bases between the germline ends. Germline V gene data show CDR1 as SQVTM and CDR2 as ANQGSEA. CDR3 length: 13 residues. DNA of the CDR3: TGCAGCGTCTTACAGGGCGTGAACACTGAAGCTTTCTTT. Protein: CSVLQGVNTEAFF.

This clone appeared once. V usage is TRBV3-1 (or the pseudogene TRBV3-2) and J usage is TRBJ1-5, with 8 bases lining up with TRBD1. Per germline, CDR1 LGHDT and CDR2 YNNKEL (reference sequence). Trimming took 0 bases from V and 7 from J; bases not matched to a gene: 2. CDR3 length equals 14 residues. CDR3 sequence: CASSQEPGGQPQHF. In DNA form, the CDR3 reads TGTGCCAGCAGCCAAGAGCCAGGGGGCCAGCCCCAGCATTTT.

V and J are TRBV7-8 and TRBJ2-5, with D perhaps matching TRBD1 (6 bases). Germline CDR1 reads SGHVS; CDR2 reads FQNEAQ. This CDR3 is 14 amino acids long. Trimming cost V 1 base and J 5 bases, with 11 bases left between them. CDR3 residues: CASSLDRVGETQYF. CDR3 in DNA: TGTGCCAGCAGCTTAGACAGGGTTGGGGAGACCCAGTACTTC.

This clone has a handful of counts. V gene TRBV5-4 combines with J gene TRBJ2-1; 10 bases map to TRBD1. V lost 2 bases to trimming and J lost 2 bases; unmatched junction nucleotides: 13. This CDR3 spans 19 amino acids. CDR1 SGHNT and CDR2 YYREEE come from the germline V gene (reference sequence). Written as DNA, the CDR3 is TGTGCCAGCAGCTTCCCGGGACAGGGGTCACTCAAGACCTACAATGAGCAGTTCTTC. It encodes CASSFPGQGSLKTYNEQFF.